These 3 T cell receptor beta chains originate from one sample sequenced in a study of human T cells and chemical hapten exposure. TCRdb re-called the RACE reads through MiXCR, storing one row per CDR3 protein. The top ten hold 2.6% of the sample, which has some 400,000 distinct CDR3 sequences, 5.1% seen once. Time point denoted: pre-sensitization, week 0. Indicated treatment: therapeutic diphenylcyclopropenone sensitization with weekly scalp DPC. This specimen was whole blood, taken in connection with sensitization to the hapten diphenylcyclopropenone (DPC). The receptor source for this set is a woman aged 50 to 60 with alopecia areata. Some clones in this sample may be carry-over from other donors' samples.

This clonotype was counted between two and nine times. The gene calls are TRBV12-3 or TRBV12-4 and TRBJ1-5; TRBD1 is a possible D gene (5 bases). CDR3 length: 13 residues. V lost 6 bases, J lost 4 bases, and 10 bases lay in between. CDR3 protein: CASRGDGNQPQHF. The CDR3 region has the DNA TGTGCCAGCAGGGGGGACGGGAATCAGCCCCAGCATTTT.

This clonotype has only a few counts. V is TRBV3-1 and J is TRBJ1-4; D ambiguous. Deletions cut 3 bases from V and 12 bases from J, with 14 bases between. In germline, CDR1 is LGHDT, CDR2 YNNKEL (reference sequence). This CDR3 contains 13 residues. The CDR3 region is CASSQMGSDELFF. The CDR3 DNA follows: TGTGCCAGCAGCCAGATGGGGTCGGATGAACTGTTTTTT.

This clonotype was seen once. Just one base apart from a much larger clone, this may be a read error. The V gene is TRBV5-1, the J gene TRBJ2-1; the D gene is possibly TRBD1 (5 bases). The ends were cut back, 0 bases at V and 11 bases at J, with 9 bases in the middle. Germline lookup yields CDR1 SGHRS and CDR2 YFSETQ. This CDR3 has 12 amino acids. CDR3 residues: CASSLGGHKQFF. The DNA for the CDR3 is TGCGCCAGCAGCTTGGGGGGCCATAAGCAGTTCTTC.